This TCR beta chain emerged from a study of cytotoxic CD8 clonotypes in ibrutinib-treated CLL. Study-level background: Researchers reported ten to twelve relapsed/refractory and some 14 treatment-naive patients, 17 to 18 of them IGHV unmutated. Overall, approximately 25 responses were partial and 2 complete; following median 68 months, roughly 15 patients stayed remitted and around twelve progressed. It was after a median approximately eleven months of treatment, range 6 to 36, that response samples were taken. The study's findings and limits: In comparison with age-matched healthy donors, baseline clonality was higher and tracked circulating CD8+ T-cell counts.

Assay: immunoSEQ multiplex PCR; the TCRdb copy retains only in-frame clones and omits some. This table holds about 130,000 clones, roughly three quarters found once. The CDR3 extends over 16 amino acids. V was pared by 4 bases and J by 1 base, with 5 bases of the junction left unmatched. Germline CDR1 reads SGHRS; CDR2 reads YFSETQ. In regard to this clone: Its antigen is still unknown.

This chain joins TRBV5-1 and TRBJ2-2; 9 bases are shared with TRBD1. The clonotype was recovered from a human donor with chronic lymphocytic leukemia. The sample in question was PBMCs, obtained after 24 months of ibrutinib treatment. The CDR3 coding sequence is TGCGCCAGCAGCGGATTGGGACAGGGGAACACCGGGGAGCTGTTTTTT. It is translated as CASSGLGQGNTGELFF.